This entry describes one TCR beta chain. These data belong to a study of control samples from healthy donors and cancer patients. The assay was immunoSEQ multiplex PCR, and TCRdb's table has in-frame clones only and misses some. The data hold about 58,000 clones, with 87% observed a single time. Germline CDR1 and CDR2: KGHSH and LQKENI. The CDR3 is 15 amino acids. V trimming: 6 bases; J trimming: 0 bases; junction bases outside the gene matches: 7. The chain links TRBV18 to TRBJ2-7; 8 bases map to TRBD1. This clonotype was sampled from a woman aged 55-75 years with lung cancer. Input material: PBMCs. This CDR3 is CASSHGTGVSYEQYF. In DNA form, the CDR3 reads TGTGCCAGCTCCCACGGGACAGGAGTCTCCTACGAGCAGTACTTC.